The 27 T cell receptor beta chains listed next were all sequenced from one sample in a study of cytomegalovirus exposure and HLA in healthy donors. Clones were sequenced by immunoSEQ multiplex PCR, and TCRdb holds only the in-frame ones, with some missing. This table holds approximately 160,000 clones, 80% to 90% found once. Sequenced: PBMCs. All receptors derive from a woman in her 30s in good health and CMV-seronegative.

The V and J genes are TRBV6-1 and TRBJ2-1, with 10 bases identical to TRBD2. Germline V CDR1 and CDR2: MNHNS, SASEGT. Trimming cost V 7 bases and J 12 bases; bases outside gene matches: 12. The CDR3 loop spans 14 amino acids. The CDR3 sequence: CASNEASGGRAQFF. CDR3 bases: TGTGCCAGCAACGAGGCTAGCGGGGGTCGGGCGCAGTTCTTC.

CDR3 amino acids: CASSSGLADNEQFF. DNA of the CDR3: TGTGCCAGTAGTTCGGGACTAGCGGACAATGAGCAGTTCTTC. This sequence joins TRBV19 and TRBJ2-1; 11 bases line up with TRBD2. The V and J ends lost 5 bases and 5 bases, in that order; junction bases with no gene match: 2. This CDR3 contains 14 residues. Germline assignment: CDR1 LNHDA and CDR2 SQIVND (reference sequence).

The chain uses TRBV5-6 and TRBJ2-2; D gene uncertain. V dropped 0 bases and J dropped 8 bases, with 5 bases sitting between them. Germline V gene sequence: CDR1 SGHDT, CDR2 YYEEEE. This CDR3 spans 12 amino acids. Written as DNA, the CDR3 is TGTGCCAGCAGCTTGGACGCAGGGGAGCTGTTTTTT. It yields the protein CASSLDAGELFF.

To note about this clone: Distinct nucleotide sequences in the sample also encode this CDR3. The chain links TRBV5-1 to TRBJ2-7, with 7 bases identical to TRBD1. V was pared by 0 bases and J by 2 bases, with 2 bases of the junction left unmatched. This CDR3 spans 14 amino acids. Germline V gene data show CDR1 as SGHRS and CDR2 as YFSETQ. The CDR3: CASSLEGQPYEQYF. CDR3 bases: TGCGCCAGCAGCTTGGAGGGACAGCCCTACGAGCAGTACTTC.

The chain employs TRBV25-1 and TRBJ1-2; D perhaps matches TRBD1 (6 bases). V was pared by 4 bases and J by 4 bases, with 16 bases between. The CDR3 spans 15 residues. CDR1 and CDR2 (germline): MGHDK, SYGVNS. Written as DNA, the CDR3 is TGTGCCAGCAGTGGACCCGGGACATCCGGCTATGGCTACACCTTC. It is translated as CASSGPGTSGYGYTF.

The chain couples TRBV2 to TRBJ2-1, with 7 bases identical to TRBD1. The V gene end was trimmed by 2 bases and the J gene end by 5 bases; junction bases not matched to a gene: 12. The CDR3 spans 17 residues. Germline V lookup: CDR1 SNHLY, CDR2 FYNNEI. CDR3: CASSELGDSRAHNEQFF. CDR3 nucleotide sequence: TGTGCCAGCAGTGAATTGGGGGACAGTAGGGCTCACAATGAGCAGTTCTTC. The full variable domain, in which reference TRBV2 and TRBJ2-1 provide the parts outside the CDR3, is EPEVTQTPSHQVTQMGQEVILRCVPISNHLYFYWYRQILGQKVEFLVSFYNNEISEKSEIFDDQFSVERPDGSNFTLKIRSTKLEDSAMYFCASSELGDSRAHNEQFFGPGTRLTVL.

The chain employs TRBV14 and TRBJ2-7, with 7 bases aligning to TRBD2. The germline CDR1 and CDR2 sequences are SGHDN and FVKESK. CDR3 length: 17 amino acids. DNA of the CDR3: TGTGCTACTGGGCGGGAGCTAGCGGCAGATTCATCCTACGAGCAGTACTTC. It yields the protein CATGRELAADSSYEQYF.

The chain recombines TRBV5-1 with TRBJ2-2; 11 nucleotides align to TRBD2. The junction had 7 bases not matched to a gene; V was cut back by 4 bases and J by 5 bases. This CDR3 is built from 16 residues. Germline V CDR1 and CDR2: SGHRS, YFSETQ. This CDR3 is CASSLHTSGSTGELFF. In DNA, the CDR3 is TGCGCCAGCAGCCTACACACTAGCGGGAGTACCGGGGAGCTGTTTTTT.

This rearrangement joins TRBV9 to TRBJ2-3; TRBD2 matches 10 bases. Germline V CDR1 and CDR2: SGDLS, YYNGEE. Trimming took 0 bases from V and 4 from J; bases not matched to a gene: 8. The CDR3 sequence is 17 residues long. The CDR3 bases are TGTGCCAGCAGCGTAGCCCTCCCTAGCGGGGGTGCAGATACGCAGTATTTT. It encodes CASSVALPSGGADTQYF.

CDR3 DNA sequence: TGTGCCAGCAGCCAGGGGGAGGGAGAGACCCAGTACTTC. Translation gives CASSQGEGETQYF. The chain has TRBV7-8 and TRBJ2-5, with D possibly being TRBD1 or TRBD2 (7 bases each). CDR1 and CDR2 (germline): SGHVS, FQNEAQ. The CDR3 has 13 residues. Trimming pared 5 bases from V and 4 bases from J, leaving 11 bases between. Filled out from reference TRBV7-8 and TRBJ2-5, the complete variable domain reads GAGVSQSPRYKVAKRGQDVALRCDPISGHVSLFWYQQALGQGPEFLTYFQNEAQLDKSGLPSDRFFAERPEGSVSTLKIQRTQQEDSAVYLCASSQGEGETQYFGPGTRLLVL.

The DNA of the CDR3 is TGTGCCAGCAGCGAGGCCGGGACAGGGGGCCTCTACGAGCAGTACTTC. It encodes CASSEAGTGGLYEQYF. The rearrangement joins TRBV5-6 to TRBJ2-7, with 12 bases aligning to TRBD1. Losses at the gene ends were 4 bases for V and 3 bases for J; bases not matched to a gene: 8. This CDR3 has 16 amino acids. Germline CDR1 is SGHDT and CDR2 is YYEEEE.

This clone was detected once. The chain couples TRBV2 to TRBJ2-1; the match to TRBD2 covers 7 bases. The CDR3 contains 18 residues. The trim removed 4 bases at V and 1 base at J, leaving 13 bases unmatched. Germline CDR1 and CDR2: SNHLY and FYNNEI. Here the CDR3 reads CASSAPSGGLPSYNEQFF. For the CDR3, the DNA is TGTGCCAGCAGTGCTCCTTCCGGGGGACTACCATCCTACAATGAGCAGTTCTTC. Full variable domain (missing parts from reference TRBV2 and TRBJ2-1): EPEVTQTPSHQVTQMGQEVILRCVPISNHLYFYWYRQILGQKVEFLVSFYNNEISEKSEIFDDQFSVERPDGSNFTLKIRSTKLEDSAMYFCASSAPSGGLPSYNEQFFGPGTRLTVL.

CDR3 DNA sequence: TGTGCCATCCAAGACAGGGTTTTGGATGGCTACACCTTC. Translation gives CAIQDRVLDGYTF. The chain has TRBV10-3 and TRBJ1-2, with 7 bases fitting TRBD1. There are 13 residues in the CDR3. V shed 8 bases, J shed 6 bases, and the junction held 9 bases outside the gene matches. The germline V gene has CDR1 ENHRY and CDR2 SYGVKD.

The gene calls are TRBV11-1 and TRBJ1-1; 12 bases are a match to TRBD1. The CDR3 length is 16 residues. Unmatched junction bases numbered 7, after V lost 2 bases and J lost 6 bases. Germline CDR1 SGHAT, CDR2 FQDESV (reference sequence). The CDR3 DNA is TGTGCCAGCAGCTTAAGGGACAGGGGGCCGTGGGCTGAAGCTTTCTTT. As protein: CASSLRDRGPWAEAFF.

This clone was seen a handful of times. V usage is TRBV28 and J usage is TRBJ1-2, with 8 bases identical to TRBD1. Germline CDR1 and CDR2: MDHEN and SYDVKM. V shed 5 bases and J 4 bases; nucleotides not matched to a gene: 6. The CDR3 is 14 residues long. CDR3 coding DNA: TGTGCCAGCAGTGCGGGGACAGGTCCCTATGGCTACACCTTC. This sequence encodes CASSAGTGPYGYTF.

This chain joins TRBV5-4 and TRBJ2-3; 13 bases map to TRBD2. The germline CDR1 and CDR2 sequences are SGHNT and YYREEE (reference sequence). CDR3 length: 16 residues. Trimming cost V 0 bases and J 3 bases; bases outside gene matches: 1. CDR3 protein: CASSLEGLAGTDTQYF. CDR3 nucleotide sequence: TGTGCCAGCAGCTTGGAGGGACTAGCGGGAACAGATACGCAGTATTTT.

V and J are TRBV11-3 and TRBJ2-5; D not resolved. V was trimmed by 2 bases and J by 0 bases, leaving 10 bases between them. The CDR3 covers 15 residues. In germline, CDR1 is SGHNT, CDR2 YENEEA. The DNA of the CDR3 is TGTGCCAGCAGCTTATCGTTCACGGACCAAGAGACCCAGTACTTC. Residues: CASSLSFTDQETQYF.

The chain uses TRBV6-5 and TRBJ2-5; no clear D gene. V was shortened by 7 bases and J by 5 bases, with 5 bases between the two germline ends. The CDR3 is 10 amino acids. The germline V gene encodes CDR1 MNHEY and CDR2 SVGAGI. This CDR3 is CASKGETQYF. The CDR3 nucleotides are TGTGCCAGCAAAGGGGAGACCCAGTACTTC.

The CDR3 sequence: CASSHADGPTRSTDTQYF. DNA of the CDR3: TGTGCCAGCAGCCACGCGGATGGGCCTACCCGAAGCACAGATACGCAGTATTTT. The V and J genes are TRBV27 and TRBJ2-3; no clear D gene. CDR3 length: 18 amino acids. Germline loops: CDR1 MNHEY, CDR2 SMNVEV (reference sequence). Trimming removed 6 bases at V and 0 bases at J, with 22 bases between.

V gene TRBV27 combines with J gene TRBJ2-5; 7 nucleotides line up with TRBD1. The CDR3 length is 17 residues. CDR1 is MNHEY and CDR2 is SMNVEV in the germline V gene (reference sequence). The trim removed 5 bases at V and 5 bases at J, leaving 17 bases unmatched. CDR3 nucleotides: TGTGCCAGCAGTGCTGGACAGGAGGCCCCTCGTTGGGAGACCCAGTACTTC. It is translated as CASSAGQEAPRWETQYF.

The V call is TRBV5-1, the J call TRBJ1-2, with no clear D. There are 15 residues in the CDR3. Between the trimmed V and J ends, which lost 4 bases and 1 base, there was a span of 14 bases. The germline V gene has CDR1 SGHRS and CDR2 YFSETQ. CDR3 amino acids: CASSLRSQDNYGYTF. CDR3 coding DNA: TGCGCCAGCAGCCTCCGTTCGCAGGATAACTATGGCTACACCTTC.

This clone was observed a single time. The chain has TRBV5-4 and TRBJ2-2, with 13 bases identical to TRBD2. The CDR3 loop spans 16 amino acids. V was clipped by 4 bases and J by 3 bases; unmatched bases: 3. Germline V gene data show CDR1 as SGHNT and CDR2 as YYREEE (reference sequence). The CDR3: CASSRTSGGYTGELFF. CDR3 bases: TGTGCCAGCAGCCGGACTAGCGGGGGTTACACCGGGGAGCTGTTTTTT. Using reference TRBV5-4 and TRBJ2-2 for the parts outside the CDR3, the full variable domain is ETGVTQSPTHLIKTRGQQVTLRCSSQSGHNTVSWYQQALGQGPQFIFQYYREEENGRGNFPPRFSGLQFPNYSSELNVNALELDDSALYLCASSRTSGGYTGELFFGEGSRLTVL.

This clone appeared a single time. This chain joins TRBV4-2 and TRBJ1-4; D unclear. Germline CDR1 reads LGHNA; CDR2 reads YNFKEQ. Trimming shortened V by 4 bases and J by 3 bases, and 18 bases separated the two germline ends. The CDR3 has 17 amino acids. CDR3 coding DNA: TGTGCCAGCAGCCCAAGATTATTACGAGTGTCTAATGAAAAACTGTTTTTT. It specifies CASSPRLLRVSNEKLFF.

This clone ranks as medium-sized. The chain is built from TRBV5-4 and TRBJ1-6; TRBD1 is a possible D gene (5 bases). The CDR3 covers 16 residues. V lost 1 base, J lost 0 bases, and 8 bases lay in between. Germline V gene data show CDR1 as SGHNT and CDR2 as YYREEE (reference sequence). CDR3 sequence reads: CASSLYQGSYNSPLHF. The CDR3 DNA follows: TGTGCCAGCAGCTTGTATCAGGGCTCCTATAATTCACCCCTCCACTTT.

The chain joins TRBV29-1 to TRBJ1-1, with D perhaps TRBD1 (6 bases). CDR1 and CDR2 (germline): SQVTM, ANQGSEA. Trimming stripped 7 bases from V and 2 bases from J, with 17 bases between. The CDR3 has 14 residues. As DNA, the CDR3 is TGCAGCGCCGTCCGGGGGCTGAGCAACACTGAAGCTTTCTTT. This translates into CSAVRGLSNTEAFF.

The gene calls are TRBV5-1 and TRBJ2-2; 13 bases align to TRBD2. V was pared by 7 bases and J by 0 bases, with 3 bases of the junction left unmatched. CDR1 is SGHRS and CDR2 is YFSETQ in the germline V gene. This CDR3 is built from 16 residues. CDR3 in amino acids: CASGTSGIANTGELFF. As DNA, the CDR3 is TGCGCCAGCGGGACTAGCGGGATCGCGAACACCGGGGAGCTGTTTTTT.

This chain joins TRBV11-3 and TRBJ1-6, with D perhaps matching TRBD1 (5 bases). Germline V gene data show CDR1 as SGHNT and CDR2 as YENEEA. The CDR3 is 15 amino acids. V was shortened by 5 bases and J by 7 bases, with 15 bases between the two germline ends. The CDR3 sequence is CASSPDGTKNSPLHF. For the CDR3, the DNA is TGTGCCAGCAGCCCAGACGGGACCAAAAATTCACCCCTCCACTTT.